The TCR beta chain under discussion was sequenced for a study of cytomegalovirus exposure and HLA in healthy donors. About this clone: As yet, its antigen is unknown.

Losses at the gene ends were 4 bases for V and 7 bases for J; bases not matched to a gene: 2. The CDR3 is 14 amino acids. Germline V CDR1 and CDR2: MNHEY, SMNVEV (reference sequence). Study-level findings and limits: A later examination showed that TCR association rates differed by HLA locus, with DRB1 most and HLA-C fewest.

The study ran its PCR with 60 Vbeta and 13 Jbeta primers. Assay: immunoSEQ multiplex PCR; the TCRdb copy retains only in-frame clones and omits some. The data contain more than 110,000 clones, around 80% of them singletons. This chain links TRBV27 with TRBJ2-3, with 13 bases that match TRBD2. The source of this sequence is a man between 35 and 55 years old in good health and CMV-seropositive. Sequencing was performed on PBMCs. The CDR3 loop reads CASSWGLAGYTQYF. Here the CDR3 DNA reads TGTGCCAGCAGTTGGGGACTAGCGGGGTATACGCAGTATTTT.